The 18 T cell receptor beta chains reported below all come from one sample, sequenced in a study of cytomegalovirus exposure and HLA in healthy donors. PCR used 60 Vbeta primers and 13 Jbeta primers. Repertoires were generated with immunoSEQ multiplex PCR, while TCRdb's copy carries only in-frame clones and drops some. The data show approximately 170,000 clones, approximately 76% seen once. Sequencing was performed on PBMCs. These receptors all stem from a woman between 18 and 29 years old in good health and CMV-seropositive.

V gene TRBV5-6 combines with J gene TRBJ2-3; 10 bases fit TRBD1. CDR1 and CDR2 from the germline V gene are SGHDT and YYEEEE. The V segment lost 0 bases and the J segment 3 bases; nucleotides outside the gene matches: 4. This CDR3 region has 16 residues. CDR3 nucleotides: TGTGCCAGCAGCTTGGTTGGGACAGGGGCAACAGATACGCAGTATTTT. Translated, it gives CASSLVGTGATDTQYF.

The chain combines TRBV6-5 with TRBJ1-3, with a possible D match to TRBD1 (5 bases). The length of the CDR3 is 13 residues. With 7 bases removed from V and 4 bases from J, the gap between germline ends came to 11 bases. The V gene's germline CDR1 is MNHEY and CDR2 SVGAGI. The CDR3 here is CASIRRAGNTIYF. The CDR3 DNA sequence: TGTGCCAGCATCCGCAGGGCGGGAAACACCATATATTTT.

The CDR3 coding sequence is TGTGCCAGCAGCCCGAGACAGGGCAACGAAAAACTGTTTTTT. Its protein product is CASSPRQGNEKLFF. V and J are TRBV5-4 and TRBJ1-4; 7 bases match TRBD1. V lost 4 bases and J lost 8; bases outside the gene matches: 8. The V gene's germline CDR1 is SGHNT and CDR2 YYREEE (reference sequence). The CDR3 length is 14 residues.

The chain has TRBV4-3 and TRBJ1-2; the D gene is possibly TRBD1 (5 bases). The germline V and J ends were trimmed by 0 bases and 8 bases, with 16 bases remaining between them. The germline gives CDR1 LGHNA, CDR2 YSLEER. The CDR3 totals 15 residues. The CDR3 nucleotides read TGCGCCAGCAGCCAAGATCGGCAGGGTTTGGAAGGCTACACCTTC. Protein: CASSQDRQGLEGYTF.

The chain employs TRBV30 and TRBJ1-6; D remains ambiguous. The CDR3 spans 15 residues. Per the germline V gene, CDR1 is GTSNPN and CDR2 is SVGIG (reference sequence). Trimming took 2 bases from V and 7 from J, leaving 15 bases between them. CDR3 loop: CAWSYLRGENSPLHF. The DNA of the CDR3 is TGTGCCTGGAGTTACCTCCGTGGGGAGAATTCACCCCTCCACTTT. Together with reference TRBV30 and TRBJ1-6, the CDR3 gives the full variable domain: SQTIHQWPATLVQPVGSPLSLECTVEGTSNPNLYWYRQAAGRGLQLLFYSVGIGQISSEVPQNLSASRPQDRQFILSSKKLLLSDSGFYLCAWSYLRGENSPLHFGNGTRLTVT.

J is TRBJ1-6 and V is TRBV7-3; maybe TRBD1 (5 bases). The CDR3 is 15 residues long. Looked up from germline, CDR1 is SGHTA and CDR2 is FQGTGA. Trimming stripped 1 base from V and 6 bases from J, with 10 bases between. CDR3 loop: CASSLSQGGNSPLHF. In nucleotides, the CDR3 is TGTGCCAGCAGCTTAAGCCAGGGCGGTAATTCACCCCTCCACTTT.

The chain has TRBV4-1 and TRBJ2-1, with 12 bases fitting TRBD2. Germline assignment: CDR1 MGHRA and CDR2 YSYEKL. The CDR3 runs 17 residues. V lost 1 base and J lost 4; bases outside the gene matches: 5. The CDR3 reads CASSQGLAGDQYNEQFF. The CDR3 DNA follows: TGCGCCAGCAGCCAAGGACTAGCGGGGGACCAATACAATGAGCAGTTCTTC.

V usage is TRBV5-1 and J usage is TRBJ2-7; TRBD2 might be the D (6 bases). V dropped 0 bases and J dropped 5 bases, with 12 bases sitting between them. The CDR3 is made up of 14 amino acids. Germline loops: CDR1 SGHRS, CDR2 YFSETQ. The CDR3, as DNA: TGCGCCAGCAGCTTGGTGGGTATAGCGGACGAGCAGTACTTC. This encodes CASSLVGIADEQYF.

J is TRBJ2-6 and V is TRBV7-9, with a possible D match to TRBD2 (5 bases). V was trimmed by 5 bases and J by 2 bases, leaving 7 bases between them. The CDR3 is 14 residues long. From germline, CDR1 is SEHNR and CDR2 FQNEAQ (reference sequence). CDR3 bases: TGTGCCAGCAGCGGGAGCCCTGGGGCCAACGTCCTGACTTTC. This encodes CASSGSPGANVLTF.

The chain is built from TRBV7-3 and TRBJ2-2; TRBD2 might be the D (6 bases). This CDR3 is 14 amino acids long. In germline, CDR1 is SGHTA, CDR2 FQGTGA. V shed 4 bases and J shed 7 bases, with 13 bases lying between them. CDR3 sequence: CASSSAGLDGELFF. The CDR3 DNA follows: TGTGCCAGCAGCTCTGCGGGGTTGGACGGGGAGCTGTTTTTT.

The chain recombines TRBV27 with TRBJ2-7, with 7 positions matching TRBD1. The CDR3 runs to 14 residues. Germline CDR1 is MNHEY and CDR2 is SMNVEV (reference sequence). V lost 5 bases and J lost 2; bases outside the gene matches: 6. The CDR3 loop is CASSTRDRAYEQYF. Written as DNA, the CDR3 is TGTGCCAGCAGTACGAGGGACAGAGCCTACGAGCAGTACTTC.

The rearrangement joins TRBV21-1 to TRBJ1-6; the table's TRBD1 call for D was not verified on the DNA. TRBV21-1 is an annotated pseudogene. The CDR3 extends over 16 amino acids. The DNA of the CDR3 is TGTGCCAGCAGCAAAGCGCTCAGGGGTCCTAATTCACCCCTCCACTTT. It is translated as CASSKALRGPNSPLHF.

This chain joins TRBV20-1 and TRBJ2-7, with D uncertain. CDR1 and CDR2 from the germline V gene are DFQATT and SNEGSKA (reference sequence). Trimming removed 5 bases at V and 4 bases at J, with 6 bases between. The CDR3 length is 10 residues. CDR3 in DNA: TGCAGTGCTTCCCAGTACGAGCAGTACTTC. It translates to CSASQYEQYF.

This rearrangement joins TRBV7-9 to TRBJ2-5; 8 positions agree with TRBD1. This CDR3 comprises 14 residues. Germline CDR1 is SEHNR and CDR2 is FQNEAQ (reference sequence). With V trimmed by 5 bases and J by 3 bases, 5 bases remained unmatched. In DNA form, the CDR3 reads TGTGCCAGCAGCCATTTACAGGGGGAAGAGACCCAGTACTTC. Protein sequence: CASSHLQGEETQYF.

The chain joins TRBV7-2 to TRBJ2-2, with D maybe TRBD1 (5 bases). There are 17 residues in the CDR3. V gave up 1 base and J gave up 3 bases, with 15 bases separating them. Germline V lookup: CDR1 SGHTA, CDR2 FQGNSA. DNA for the CDR3: TGTGCCAGCAGCTTAGTCTCGCAGGGTAGACACACCGGGGAGCTGTTTTTT. Amino acids: CASSLVSQGRHTGELFF.

This clone was picked up a small number of times. The chain has TRBV5-4 and TRBJ2-5; 8 positions agree with TRBD2. The DNA end favors TRBJ2-7, so the J call may be wrong. Germline CDR1 SGHNT, CDR2 YYREEE (reference sequence). This CDR3 spans 16 amino acids. The CDR3 is CASSLAGTGGPYEQYF. In DNA form, the CDR3 reads TGTGCCAGCAGCTTGGCCGGAACGGGGGGGCCTTACGAGCAGTACTTC.

The chain carries TRBV2 and TRBJ2-1, with D uncertain. The CDR3 totals 12 residues. Trimming shortened V by 7 bases and J by 0 bases, and 4 bases separated the two germline ends. Germline CDR1 reads SNHLY; CDR2 reads FYNNEI. The CDR3 coding sequence is TGTGCCAGCACGTACTCCTACAATGAGCAGTTCTTC. It yields the protein CASTYSYNEQFF.

The chain combines TRBV7-9 with TRBJ1-5; 9 positions match TRBD1. Trimming took 2 bases from V and 3 from J; bases not matched to a gene: 5. CDR1 and CDR2 from the germline V gene are SEHNR and FQNEAQ (reference sequence). This CDR3 region has 16 residues. DNA for the CDR3: TGTGCCAGCAGCTTAACTACAGGGGGCTTCAATCAGCCCCAGCATTTT. Translating it yields CASSLTTGGFNQPQHF.